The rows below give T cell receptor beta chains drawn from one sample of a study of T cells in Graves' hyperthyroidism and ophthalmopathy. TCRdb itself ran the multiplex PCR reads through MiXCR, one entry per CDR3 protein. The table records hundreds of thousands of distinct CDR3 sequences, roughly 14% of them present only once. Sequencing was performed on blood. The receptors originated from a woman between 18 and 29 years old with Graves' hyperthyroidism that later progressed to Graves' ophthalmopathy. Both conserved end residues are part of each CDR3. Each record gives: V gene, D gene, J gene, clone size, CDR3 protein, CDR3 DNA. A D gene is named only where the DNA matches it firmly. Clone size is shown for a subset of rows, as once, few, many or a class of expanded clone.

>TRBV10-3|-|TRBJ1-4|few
CAIREGSTNEKLFF
TGTGCCATCAGAGAGGGGTCAACTAATGAAAAACTGTTTTTT
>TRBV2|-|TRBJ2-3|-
CASSETGTTDTQYF
TGTGCCAGCAGTGAGACAGGAACCACAGATACGCAGTATTTT
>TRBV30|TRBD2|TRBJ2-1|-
CAWSVRTSGSGGSYNEQFF
TGTGCCTGGAGTGTCCGGACTAGCGGGAGTGGTGGCTCCTACAATGAGCAGTTCTTC
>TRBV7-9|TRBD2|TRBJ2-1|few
CASSLLAGEPGEQFF
TGTGCCAGCAGCTTACTGGCGGGAGAGCCGGGTGAGCAGTTCTTC
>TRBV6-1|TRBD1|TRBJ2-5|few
CTSNPTGGQETQYF
TGTACCAGCAACCCGACAGGGGGGCAAGAGACCCAGTACTTC
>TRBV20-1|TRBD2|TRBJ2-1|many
CSARDPGTSGTISSEQFF
TGCAGTGCTAGGGACCCCGGGACTAGCGGGACCATTTCGAGTGAGCAGTTCTTC
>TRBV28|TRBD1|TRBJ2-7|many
CASSLAKPAGQGLYEQYF
TGTGCCAGCAGTTTAGCCAAGCCCGCGGGACAGGGATTATACGAGCAGTACTTC
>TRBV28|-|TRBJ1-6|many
CATRRASRGNSPLHF
TGTGCCACCCGTCGAGCATCCCGGGGTAATTCACCCCTCCACTTT
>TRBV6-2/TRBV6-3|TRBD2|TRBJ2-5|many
CASSHLAGIQETQYF
TGTGCCAGCAGTCACTTAGCGGGGATACAAGAGACCCAGTACTTC
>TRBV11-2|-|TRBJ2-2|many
CASSPIRGELFF
TGTGCCAGCAGTCCGATCCGGGGGGAGCTGTTTTTT
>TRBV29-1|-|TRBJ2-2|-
CSGQGNTGELFF
TGCAGCGGCCAGGGGAATACCGGGGAGCTGTTTTTT
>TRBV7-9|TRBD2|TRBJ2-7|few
CASSLGGAGGPYEQYF
TGTGCCAGCAGCTTAGGGGGAGCGGGAGGTCCCTACGAGCAGTACTTC
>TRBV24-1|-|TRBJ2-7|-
CATSDQDRGNLAGLYEQYF
TGTGCCACCAGTGACCAGGACAGGGGAAACCTAGCGGGCCTCTACGAGCAGTACTTC
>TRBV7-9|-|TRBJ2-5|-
CASSLVSEQETQYF
TGTGCCAGCAGCTTAGTCAGCGAACAAGAGACCCAGTACTTC
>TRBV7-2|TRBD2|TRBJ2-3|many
CASSRQPGTASGVDTQYF
TGTGCCAGCAGTAGACAGCCTGGGACCGCAAGCGGGGTAGATACGCAGTATTTT
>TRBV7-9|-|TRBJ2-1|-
CAGTWTGIGEQFF
TGTGCCGGCACCTGGACCGGAATTGGAGAGCAGTTCTTC